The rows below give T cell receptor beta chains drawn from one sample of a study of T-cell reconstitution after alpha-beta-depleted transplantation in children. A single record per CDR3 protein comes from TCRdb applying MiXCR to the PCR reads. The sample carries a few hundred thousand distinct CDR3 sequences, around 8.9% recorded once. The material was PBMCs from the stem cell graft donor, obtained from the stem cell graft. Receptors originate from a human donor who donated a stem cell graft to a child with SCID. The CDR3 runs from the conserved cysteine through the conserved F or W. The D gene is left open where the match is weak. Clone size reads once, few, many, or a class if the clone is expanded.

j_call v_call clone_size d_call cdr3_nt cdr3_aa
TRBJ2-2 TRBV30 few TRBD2 TGTGCCTGGAGAAAGCCGGGACTAGCAGTTTTCCGATCGACCGGGGAGCTGTTTTTT CAWRKPGLAVFRSTGELFF
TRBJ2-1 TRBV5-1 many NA TGCGCCAGCCGCCAAGGGCCGAACAATGAGCAGTTCTTC CASRQGPNNEQFF
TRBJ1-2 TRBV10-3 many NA TGTGCCATCAGTGTTGGACCGATCTATGGCTACACCTTC CAISVGPIYGYTF
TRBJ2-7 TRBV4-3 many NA TGCGCCAGCAGCCAAGCTTCCGGGAACTACGAGCAGTACTTC CASSQASGNYEQYF
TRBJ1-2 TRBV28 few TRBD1 TGTGCCAGCAGCAGGAAACCCGGGACAGCATATGGCTACACCTTC CASSRKPGTAYGYTF
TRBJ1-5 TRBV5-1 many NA TGCGCCAGCAGCACCTCAGGGAGTCAGCCCCAGCATTTT CASSTSGSQPQHF
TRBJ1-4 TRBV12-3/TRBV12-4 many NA TGTGCCAGCAGCCCCCTAGGGATGGAAGAAAAACTGTTTTTT CASSPLGMEEKLFF
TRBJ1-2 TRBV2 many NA TGTGCCAGCAGCCTAGGCAGAGTTGGAAACTATGGCTACACCTTC CASSLGRVGNYGYTF
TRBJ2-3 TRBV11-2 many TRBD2 TGTGCCAGCAGCCCAGGTGGGGTAGCGGGGGCAGATACGCAGTATTTT CASSPGGVAGADTQYF
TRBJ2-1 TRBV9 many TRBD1 TGTGCCAGCAGCTACGAGACAGGGGATGAGCAGTTCTTC CASSYETGDEQFF
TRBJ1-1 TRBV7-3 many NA TGTGCCAGCAGCCCGAGCGGGATCTCGGGCACTGAAGCTTTCTTT CASSPSGISGTEAFF
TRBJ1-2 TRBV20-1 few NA TGCAGTGCTAGAGGGGAGGGCAGGAACTATGGCTACACCTTC CSARGEGRNYGYTF
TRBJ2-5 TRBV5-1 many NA TGCGCCAGCAGCTTGGAGGGTCAGGCCCTGGAGACCCAGTACTTC CASSLEGQALETQYF
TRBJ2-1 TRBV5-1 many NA TGCGCCAGCAGCTTGGAACCAATGACAGAGACCACAACGGGGGAGCAGTTCTTC CASSLEPMTETTTGEQFF
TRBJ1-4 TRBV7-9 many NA TGTGCCAGCACGGACACTAATGAAAAACTGTTTTTT CASTDTNEKLFF
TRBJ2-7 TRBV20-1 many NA TGCAGTGCTGACCCCTACGAGCAGTACTTC CSADPYEQYF
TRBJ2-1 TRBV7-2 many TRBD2 TGTGCCAGCAGCTCTGAAGCGGGGGGCTACAATGAGCAGTTCTTC CASSSEAGGYNEQFF